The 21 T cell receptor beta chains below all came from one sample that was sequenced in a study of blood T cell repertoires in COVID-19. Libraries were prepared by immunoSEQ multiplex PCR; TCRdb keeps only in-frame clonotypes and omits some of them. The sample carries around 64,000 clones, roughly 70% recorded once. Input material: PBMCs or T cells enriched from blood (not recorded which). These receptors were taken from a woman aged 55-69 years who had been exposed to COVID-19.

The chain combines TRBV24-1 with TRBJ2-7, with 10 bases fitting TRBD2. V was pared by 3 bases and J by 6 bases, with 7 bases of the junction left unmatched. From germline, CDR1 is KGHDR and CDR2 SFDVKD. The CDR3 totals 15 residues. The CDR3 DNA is TGTGCCACCAGTGATACACTAGCGGGGTCTTTCGAGCAGTACTTC. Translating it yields CATSDTLAGSFEQYF.

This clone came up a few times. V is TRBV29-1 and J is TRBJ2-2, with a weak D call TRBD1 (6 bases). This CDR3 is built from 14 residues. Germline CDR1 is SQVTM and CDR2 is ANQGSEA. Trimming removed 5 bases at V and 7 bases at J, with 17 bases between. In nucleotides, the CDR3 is TGCAGCGTTCGTAGAGACAGGTTGGGCGGGGAGCTGTTTTTT. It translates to CSVRRDRLGGELFF.

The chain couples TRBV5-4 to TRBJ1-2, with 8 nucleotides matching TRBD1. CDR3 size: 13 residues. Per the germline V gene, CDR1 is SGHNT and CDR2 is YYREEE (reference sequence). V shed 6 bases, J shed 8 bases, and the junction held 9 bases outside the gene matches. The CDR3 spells CASTQDRVAGYTF. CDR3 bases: TGTGCCAGCACCCAGGACAGGGTAGCAGGCTACACCTTC.

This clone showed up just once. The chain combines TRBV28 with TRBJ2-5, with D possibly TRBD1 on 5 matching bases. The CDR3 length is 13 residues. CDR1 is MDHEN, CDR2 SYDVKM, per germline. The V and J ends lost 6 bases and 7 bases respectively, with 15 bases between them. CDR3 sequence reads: CASSISPQGTQYF. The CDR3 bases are TGTGCCAGCAGCATTAGTCCCCAGGGGACCCAGTACTTC. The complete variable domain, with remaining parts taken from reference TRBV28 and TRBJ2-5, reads DVKVTQSSRYLVKRTGEKVFLECVQDMDHENMFWYRQDPGLGLRLIYFSYDVKMKEKGDIPEGYSVSREKKERFSLILESASTNQTSMYLCASSISPQGTQYFGPGTRLLVL.

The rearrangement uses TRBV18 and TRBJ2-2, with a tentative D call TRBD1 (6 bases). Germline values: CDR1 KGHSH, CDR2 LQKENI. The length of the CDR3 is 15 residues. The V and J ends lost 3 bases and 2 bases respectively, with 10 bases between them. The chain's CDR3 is CASSPDRVNTGELFF. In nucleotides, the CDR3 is TGTGCCAGCTCACCGGACAGAGTAAACACCGGGGAGCTGTTTTTT.

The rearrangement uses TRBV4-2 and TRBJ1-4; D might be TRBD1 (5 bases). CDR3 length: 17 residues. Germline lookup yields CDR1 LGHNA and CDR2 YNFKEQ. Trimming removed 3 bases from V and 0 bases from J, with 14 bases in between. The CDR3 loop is CASSQSGGLATNEKLFF. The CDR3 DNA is TGTGCCAGCAGCCAGAGTGGGGGACTTGCAACTAATGAAAAACTGTTTTTT.

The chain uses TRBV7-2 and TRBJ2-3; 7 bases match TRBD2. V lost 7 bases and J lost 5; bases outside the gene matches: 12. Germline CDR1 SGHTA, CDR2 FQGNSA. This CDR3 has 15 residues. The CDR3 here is CASIQVGGPRDTQYF. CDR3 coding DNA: TGTGCCAGCATCCAGGTGGGAGGGCCGAGAGATACGCAGTATTTT. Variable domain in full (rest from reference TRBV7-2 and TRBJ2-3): GAGVSQSPSNKVTEKGKDVELRCDPISGHTALYWYRQSLGQGLEFLIYFQGNSAPDKSGLPSDRFSAERTGGSVSTLTIQRTQQEDSAVYLCASIQVGGPRDTQYFGPGTRLTVL.

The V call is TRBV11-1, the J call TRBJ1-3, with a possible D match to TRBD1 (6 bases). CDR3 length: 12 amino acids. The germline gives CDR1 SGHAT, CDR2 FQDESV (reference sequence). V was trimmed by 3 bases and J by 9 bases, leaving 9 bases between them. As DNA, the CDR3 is TGTGCCAGCAGCTTGGACAGAAGCACCATATATTTT. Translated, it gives CASSLDRSTIYF.

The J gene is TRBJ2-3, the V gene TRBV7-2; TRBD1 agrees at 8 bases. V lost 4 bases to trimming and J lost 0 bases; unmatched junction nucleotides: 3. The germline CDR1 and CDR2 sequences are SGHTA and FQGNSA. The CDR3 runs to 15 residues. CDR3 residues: CASSSGQGSTDTQYF. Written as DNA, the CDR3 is TGTGCCAGCAGCTCCGGACAGGGAAGCACAGATACGCAGTATTTT.

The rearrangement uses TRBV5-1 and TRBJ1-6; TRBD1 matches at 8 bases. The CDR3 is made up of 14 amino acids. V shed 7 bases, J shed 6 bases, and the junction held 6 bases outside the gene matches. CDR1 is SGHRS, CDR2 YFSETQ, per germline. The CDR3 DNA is TGCGCCAGCCGACAGGGGTCTGGTAATTCACCCCTCCACTTT. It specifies CASRQGSGNSPLHF.

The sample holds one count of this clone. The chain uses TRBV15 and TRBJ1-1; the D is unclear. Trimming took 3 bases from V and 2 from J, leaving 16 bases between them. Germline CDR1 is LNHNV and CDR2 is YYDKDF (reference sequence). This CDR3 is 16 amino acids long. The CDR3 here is CATSREFGGGNTEAFF. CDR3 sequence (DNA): TGTGCCACCAGCAGGGAATTCGGAGGAGGTAACACTGAAGCTTTCTTT.

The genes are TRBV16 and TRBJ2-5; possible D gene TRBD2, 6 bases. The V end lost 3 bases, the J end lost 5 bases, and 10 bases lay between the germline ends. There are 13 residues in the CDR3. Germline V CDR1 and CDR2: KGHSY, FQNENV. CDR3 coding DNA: TGTGCCAGCAGCCATCCGGGGGAGGAGACCCAGTACTTC. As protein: CASSHPGEETQYF.

The CDR3 DNA reads as TGTGCCAGCAGCTTTCGGGGACTCCTAAGGTCGGACACTGAAGCTTTCTTT. Protein sequence: CASSFRGLLRSDTEAFF. This rearrangement joins TRBV5-6 to TRBJ1-1; D is possibly TRBD1 (5 bases). V lost 2 bases, J lost 3 bases, and 20 bases lay in between. CDR1 and CDR2 from the germline V gene are SGHDT and YYEEEE. There are 17 residues in the CDR3.

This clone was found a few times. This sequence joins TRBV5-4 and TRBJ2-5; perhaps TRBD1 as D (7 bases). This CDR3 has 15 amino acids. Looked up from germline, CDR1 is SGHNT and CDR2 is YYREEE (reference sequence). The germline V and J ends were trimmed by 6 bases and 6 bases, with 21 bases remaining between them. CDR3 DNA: TGTGCCAGCACCTTTGGAGGGGGCGCCGTGAAGACCCAGTACTTC. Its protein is CASTFGGGAVKTQYF. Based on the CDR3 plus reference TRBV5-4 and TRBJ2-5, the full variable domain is ETGVTQSPTHLIKTRGQQVTLRCSSQSGHNTVSWYQQALGQGPQFIFQYYREEENGRGNFPPRFSGLQFPNYSSELNVNALELDDSALYLCASTFGGGAVKTQYFGPGTRLLVL.

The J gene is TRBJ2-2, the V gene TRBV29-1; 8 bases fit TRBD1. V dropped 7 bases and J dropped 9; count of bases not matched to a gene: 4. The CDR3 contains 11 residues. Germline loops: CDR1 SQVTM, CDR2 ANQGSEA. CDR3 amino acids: CSAGQGWELFF. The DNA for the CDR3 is TGCAGCGCCGGACAGGGTTGGGAGCTGTTTTTT.

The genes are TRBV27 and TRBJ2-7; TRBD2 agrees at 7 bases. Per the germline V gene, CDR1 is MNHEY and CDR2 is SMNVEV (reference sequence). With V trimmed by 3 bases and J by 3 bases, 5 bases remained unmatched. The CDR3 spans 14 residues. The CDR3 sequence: CASSLAGTNYEQYF. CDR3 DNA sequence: TGTGCCAGCAGTTTGGCAGGGACTAACTACGAGCAGTACTTC.

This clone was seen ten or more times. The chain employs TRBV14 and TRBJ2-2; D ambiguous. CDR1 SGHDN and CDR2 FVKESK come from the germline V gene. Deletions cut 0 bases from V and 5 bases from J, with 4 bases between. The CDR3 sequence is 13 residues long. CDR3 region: CASSQELTGELFF. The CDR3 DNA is TGTGCCAGCAGCCAAGAATTAACCGGGGAGCTGTTTTTT. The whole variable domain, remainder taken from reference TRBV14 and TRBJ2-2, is EAGVTQFPSHSVIEKGQTVTLRCDPISGHDNLYWYRRVMGKEIKFLLHFVKESKQDESGMPNNRFLAERTGGTYSTLKVQPAELEDSGVYFCASSQELTGELFFGEGSRLTVL.

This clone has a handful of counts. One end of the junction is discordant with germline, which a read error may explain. In DNA form, the CDR3 reads TGTGCCAGCAGTTTCCTAGCGGGGAACGCCGGGGAGCTGTTTTTT. As protein: CASSFLAGNAGELFF. This chain links TRBV28 with TRBJ2-2, with 9 bases identical to TRBD2. Germline lookup yields CDR1 MDHEN and CDR2 SYDVKM. The CDR3 has 15 amino acids.

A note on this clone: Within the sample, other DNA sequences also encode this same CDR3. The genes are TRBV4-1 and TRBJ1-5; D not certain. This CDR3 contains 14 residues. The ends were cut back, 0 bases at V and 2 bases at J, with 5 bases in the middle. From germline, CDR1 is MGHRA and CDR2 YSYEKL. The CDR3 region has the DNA TGCGCCAGCAGCCAAGAGGGAGGCAATCAGCCCCAGCATTTT. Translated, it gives CASSQEGGNQPQHF.

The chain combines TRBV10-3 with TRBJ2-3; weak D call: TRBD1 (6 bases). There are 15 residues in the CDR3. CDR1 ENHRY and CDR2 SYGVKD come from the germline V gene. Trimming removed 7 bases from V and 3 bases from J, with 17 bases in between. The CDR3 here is CAINQRGLTTDTQYF. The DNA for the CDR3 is TGTGCCATCAATCAGAGGGGGTTAACGACAGATACGCAGTATTTT.

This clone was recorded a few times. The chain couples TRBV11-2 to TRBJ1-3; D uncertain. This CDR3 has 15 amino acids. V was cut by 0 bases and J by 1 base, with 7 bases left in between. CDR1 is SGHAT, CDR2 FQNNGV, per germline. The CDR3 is CASSLEPGSGNTIYF. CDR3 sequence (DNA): TGTGCCAGCAGCTTAGAACCGGGTTCTGGAAACACCATATATTTT.